The T cell receptor beta chain described here comes from a study of T-cell memory formation after mild COVID-19. Findings and limits, study-wide: A balance of CD4 and CD8 characterized clones contracting day 15 to 85, whereas later expanders leaned CD4+. SARS-CoV-2 specificity was not confirmed for second-wave clones peaking on day 37. Among CD4+ contracting clones, most were CM and EM, and CD8+ ones EMRA.

As concerns this clonotype: Its specificity is unknown.

TCRdb called the 5' RACE reads again in MiXCR, with one record for every CDR3 protein. The sample records about 290,000 distinct CDR3 sequences, about 16% being singletons. The CDR3 totals 14 residues. Germline CDR1 and CDR2: MNHEY and SMNVEV (reference sequence). V was clipped by 5 bases and J by 3 bases; unmatched bases: 3. Sequencing was performed on PBMCs or a T cell subset sorted from them (not recorded which). The chain combines TRBV27 with TRBJ2-1, with 8 bases identical to TRBD2. The TCR was taken from a man younger than 35 who had mild COVID-19 (a few samples of this study predate the infection). Cell type and time point are not known. The DNA for the CDR3 is TGTGCCAGCAGTACTAGCGGCAACTACAATGAGCAGTTCTTC. Protein sequence: CASSTSGNYNEQFF.